Following are 14 T cell receptor beta chains from one sample sequenced in a study of shared clonotypes between healthy human individuals. Produced via immunoSEQ multiplex PCR; TCRdb's table is partial and in-frame only. The sample records more than 1,200,000 clones, approximately 98.5% being singletons. Material: naive CD4+ T cells sorted from blood. Indicated subset: CD45RA+ positively selected. The receptors were gathered from a young man in good health.

V gene TRBV6-1 combines with J gene TRBJ1-1; D might be TRBD1 (6 bases). The CDR3 runs 13 residues. Trimming took off 7 bases at V and 5 bases at J, with 14 bases between the two ends. The germline gives CDR1 MNHNS, CDR2 SASEGT. CDR3 sequence: CASMLSGDTEAFF. CDR3 nucleotide sequence: TGTGCCAGCATGCTTTCAGGGGATACTGAAGCTTTCTTT.

The V gene is TRBV10-2, the J gene TRBJ2-7, with 11 bases that match TRBD1. There are 15 residues in the CDR3. The ends lost 6 bases at V and 6 bases at J; junction bases unmatched: 10. Germline V CDR1 and CDR2: WSHSY, SAAADI. The CDR3 DNA reads TGCGCCAGCAGGAAAGGACAGGGGGCATTAGGCGAGCAGTACTTC. It yields the protein CASRKGQGALGEQYF.

The chain employs TRBV30 and TRBJ1-1, with TRBD1 as a possible D gene (5 bases). Trimming removed 1 base from V and 11 bases from J, with 14 bases in between. The germline V gene encodes CDR1 GTSNPN and CDR2 SVGIG (reference sequence). The CDR3 runs 12 residues. The CDR3 protein is CAWSGGSVGAFF. The CDR3 bases are TGTGCCTGGAGTGGGGGGTCAGTGGGCGCTTTCTTT.

The chain carries TRBV2 and TRBJ1-1; D call uncertain. The CDR3 has 14 residues. V was trimmed by 4 bases and J by 1 base, leaving 10 bases between them. The germline gives CDR1 SNHLY, CDR2 FYNNEI. CDR3 sequence reads: CASSVQWTNTEAFF. The DNA for the CDR3 is TGTGCCAGCAGTGTCCAATGGACGAACACTGAAGCTTTCTTT.

This rearrangement joins TRBV7-9 to TRBJ2-1; the match to TRBD1 covers 9 bases. This CDR3 is built from 15 residues. CDR1 and CDR2 (germline): SEHNR, FQNEAQ (reference sequence). V lost 7 bases and J lost 8; bases outside the gene matches: 12. CDR3 sequence (DNA): TGTGCCAGCACCTTTGGGGGACAGGGTGGACATGAGCAGTTCTTC. This codes for CASTFGGQGGHEQFF.

The chain combines TRBV7-9 with TRBJ1-5; D ambiguous. Trimming took off 4 bases at V and 6 bases at J, with 10 bases between the two ends. CDR1 SEHNR and CDR2 FQNEAQ come from the germline V gene (reference sequence). The CDR3 has 13 amino acids. As DNA, the CDR3 is TGTGCCAGCAGCTCCACCCCGGGTCAGCCCCAGCATTTT. The encoded protein is CASSSTPGQPQHF. Drawing the rest from reference TRBV7-9 and TRBJ1-5, the complete variable domain is DTGVSQNPRHKITKRGQNVTFRCDPISEHNRLYWYRQTLGQGPEFLTYFQNEAQLEKSRLLSDRFSAERPKGSFSTLEIQRTEQGDSAMYLCASSSTPGQPQHFGDGTRLSIL.

The gene calls are TRBV5-1 and TRBJ2-1, with D uncertain. Germline loops: CDR1 SGHRS, CDR2 YFSETQ. The CDR3 extends over 13 amino acids. Trimming took off 5 bases at V and 5 bases at J, with 11 bases between the two ends. In DNA form, the CDR3 reads TGCGCCAGCAGAAAAGGACGTAACAATGAGCAGTTCTTC. Its protein is CASRKGRNNEQFF.

The V gene is TRBV5-1, the J gene TRBJ2-7; 7 bases fit TRBD2. CDR1 and CDR2 from the germline V gene are SGHRS and YFSETQ. Trimming cost V 4 bases and J 5 bases; bases outside gene matches: 3. The length of the CDR3 is 12 residues. The CDR3 here is CASSRGGDEQYF. The CDR3 coding sequence is TGCGCCAGCAGCCGGGGAGGGGACGAGCAGTACTTC.

This chain links TRBV4-3 with TRBJ1-4; TRBD1 matches 7 bases. CDR3 length: 16 residues. V dropped 0 bases and J dropped 8; count of bases not matched to a gene: 9. Germline lookup yields CDR1 LGHNA and CDR2 YSLEER. CDR3 sequence: CASSQDPGTAREKLFF. CDR3 nucleotide sequence: TGCGCCAGCAGCCAAGACCCCGGGACAGCAAGAGAAAAACTGTTTTTT.

This sequence joins TRBV28 and TRBJ1-1, with 7 bases that match TRBD1. The J segment lost 1 base and the V segment lost 4 bases, leaving 6 bases of the junction unmatched. The CDR3 runs 15 residues. Germline V lookup: CDR1 MDHEN, CDR2 SYDVKM. In nucleotides, the CDR3 is TGTGCCAGCAGTTCCCTGACAGGGACGAACACTGAAGCTTTCTTT. It translates to CASSSLTGTNTEAFF. The variable domain in full, with the rest retrieved from reference TRBV28 and TRBJ1-1, is DVKVTQSSRYLVKRTGEKVFLECVQDMDHENMFWYRQDPGLGLRLIYFSYDVKMKEKGDIPEGYSVSREKKERFSLILESASTNQTSMYLCASSSLTGTNTEAFFGQGTRLTVV.

The chain has TRBV10-3 and TRBJ2-5; D ambiguous. Between the trimmed V and J ends, which lost 6 bases and 5 bases, there was a span of 13 bases. CDR1 is ENHRY, CDR2 SYGVKD, per germline. The CDR3 covers 13 residues. The CDR3 is CAISQVPEETQYF. The CDR3 DNA reads as TGTGCCATCAGCCAGGTCCCCGAGGAGACCCAGTACTTC.

The chain joins TRBV6-5 to TRBJ2-4; weak D call: TRBD1 (5 bases). This CDR3 is built from 14 residues. Trimming stripped 5 bases from V and 7 bases from J, with 15 bases between. Germline V CDR1 and CDR2: MNHEY, SVGAGI. In nucleotides, the CDR3 is TGTGCCAGCAGTCAAAGGCAGGGCTGGAACATTCAGTACTTC. It is translated as CASSQRQGWNIQYF.

As DNA, the CDR3 is TGCGCCAGCAGCTTTTCCGTGAATGAGCAGTTCTTC. This encodes CASSFSVNEQFF. The chain carries TRBV4-1 and TRBJ2-1; D is ambiguous. The CDR3 covers 12 residues. CDR1 and CDR2 (germline): MGHRA, YSYEKL. V dropped 5 bases and J dropped 7 bases, with 9 bases sitting between them.

V is TRBV9 and J is TRBJ2-7; 12 bases agree with TRBD2. The CDR3 totals 15 residues. CDR1 is SGDLS, CDR2 YYNGEE, per germline. V was pared by 4 bases and J by 6 bases, with 8 bases of the junction left unmatched. The CDR3 loop is CASSPTGLAGTEQYF. DNA for the CDR3: TGTGCCAGCAGCCCAACCGGACTAGCGGGAACCGAGCAGTACTTC.